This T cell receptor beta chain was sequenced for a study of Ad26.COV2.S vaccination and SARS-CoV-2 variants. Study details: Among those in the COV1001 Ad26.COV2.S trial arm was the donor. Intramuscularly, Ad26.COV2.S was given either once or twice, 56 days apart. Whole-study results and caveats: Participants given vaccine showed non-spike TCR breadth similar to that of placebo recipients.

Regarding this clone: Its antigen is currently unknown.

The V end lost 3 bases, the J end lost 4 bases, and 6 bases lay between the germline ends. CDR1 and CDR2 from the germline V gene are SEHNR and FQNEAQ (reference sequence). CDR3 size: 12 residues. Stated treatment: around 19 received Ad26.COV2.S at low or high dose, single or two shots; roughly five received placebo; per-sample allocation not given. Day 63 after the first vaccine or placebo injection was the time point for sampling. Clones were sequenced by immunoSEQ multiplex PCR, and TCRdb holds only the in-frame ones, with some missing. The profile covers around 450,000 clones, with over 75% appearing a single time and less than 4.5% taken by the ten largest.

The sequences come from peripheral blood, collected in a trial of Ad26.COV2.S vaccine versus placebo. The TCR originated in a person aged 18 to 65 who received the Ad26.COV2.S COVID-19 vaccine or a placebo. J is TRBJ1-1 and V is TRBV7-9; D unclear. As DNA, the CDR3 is TGTGCCAGCAGCTTGGGAGCCACTGAAGCTTTCTTT. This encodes CASSLGATEAFF.